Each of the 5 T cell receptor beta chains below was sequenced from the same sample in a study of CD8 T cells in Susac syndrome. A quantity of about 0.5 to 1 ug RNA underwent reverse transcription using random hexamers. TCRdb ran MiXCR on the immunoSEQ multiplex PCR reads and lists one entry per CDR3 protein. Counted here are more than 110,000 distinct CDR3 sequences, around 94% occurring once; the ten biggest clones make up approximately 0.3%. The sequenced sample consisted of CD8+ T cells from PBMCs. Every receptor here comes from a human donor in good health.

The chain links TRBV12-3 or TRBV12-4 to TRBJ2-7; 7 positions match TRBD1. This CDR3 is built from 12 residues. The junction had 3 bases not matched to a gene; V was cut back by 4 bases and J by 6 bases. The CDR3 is CASSSPGGEQYF. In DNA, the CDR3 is TGTGCCAGCAGTTCCCCAGGGGGCGAGCAGTACTTC.

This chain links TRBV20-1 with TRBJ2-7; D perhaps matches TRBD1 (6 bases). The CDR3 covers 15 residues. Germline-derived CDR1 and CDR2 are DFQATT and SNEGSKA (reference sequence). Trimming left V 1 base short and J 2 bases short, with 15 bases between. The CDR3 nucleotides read TGCAGTGCTAGAGTTGGGAACAGGGACCCCTACGAGCAGTACTTC. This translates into CSARVGNRDPYEQYF.

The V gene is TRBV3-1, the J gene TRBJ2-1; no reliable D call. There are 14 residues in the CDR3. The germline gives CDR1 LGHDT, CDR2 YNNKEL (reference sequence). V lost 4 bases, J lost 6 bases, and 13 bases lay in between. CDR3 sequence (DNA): TGTGCCAGCAGCCCCCTCGGGTTCGGCAATGAGCAGTTCTTC. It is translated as CASSPLGFGNEQFF.

In nucleotides, the CDR3 is TGTGCCAGCAGCCCCCGGGACAGCAACACCGGGGAGCTGTTTTTT. It encodes CASSPRDSNTGELFF. The chain employs TRBV4-2 and TRBJ2-2; TRBD1 aligns across 7 bases. Germline V gene data show CDR1 as LGHNA and CDR2 as YNFKEQ. V trimming: 4 bases; J trimming: 2 bases; junction bases outside the gene matches: 4. There are 15 residues in the CDR3.

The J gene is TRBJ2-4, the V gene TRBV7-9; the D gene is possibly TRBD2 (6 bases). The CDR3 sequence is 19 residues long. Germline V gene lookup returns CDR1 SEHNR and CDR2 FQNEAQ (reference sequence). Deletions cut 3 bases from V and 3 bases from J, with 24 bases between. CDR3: CASSLRRGMGGEVKNIQYF. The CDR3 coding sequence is TGTGCCAGCAGCTTGAGGAGGGGTATGGGGGGAGAGGTCAAAAACATTCAGTACTTC.